This T cell receptor (beta chain) is from a study of Graves' ophthalmopathy and Graves' hyperthyroidism. Amplification from RNA transcripts yielded the TCR beta CDR3 regions. The first round was an RT-PCR with HTBI primers, and the second round was a multiplex PCR. TCRdb recomputed calls from the multiplex PCR reads with MiXCR, one row per CDR3 protein. The table shows a few hundred thousand distinct CDR3 sequences, with approximately 20% occurring only once. This clonotype was observed many times. Every ophthalmopathy donor presented moderate-to-severe activity, CAS ≥3, NOSPECS ≥4 and duration under 3 months. V was clipped by 5 bases and J by 0 bases, with 9 bases between them. Germline V gene sequence: CDR1 SGHTA, CDR2 FQGTGA. The CDR3 length is 14 residues.

The V call is TRBV7-3, the J call TRBJ2-3; D uncertain. The specimen was peripheral blood. The receptor was derived from a woman aged 18-29 years with Graves' ophthalmopathy. CDR3 loop: CASSRAASTDTQYF. CDR3 in DNA: TGTGCCAGCAGCCGGGCGGCTAGCACAGATACGCAGTATTTT.